The T cell receptor beta chain described here comes from a study of cytomegalovirus exposure and HLA in healthy donors. Study findings and constraints: CMV serostatus was the only recorded immune exposure for donors. TCR sequences were mostly rare, though some public TCRs occurred in many donors. The study recorded 160 or so TCR beta chains that were cytomegalovirus-associated.

It was with 60 Vbeta and 13 Jbeta primers that the PCR ran. Generated by immunoSEQ multiplex PCR, the TCRdb table keeps only in-frame clones and is missing some. The sample consists of 59,000 or so clones, 70% to 75% of them appearing once. At the time of sampling, donors were nominally healthy, though unrecorded immune exposures were likely. Regarding this clone: What it binds is unknown.

J gave up 3 bases and V 6 bases, and 4 bases lay outside the gene matches. CDR1 is LNHDA, CDR2 SQIVND, per germline (reference sequence). CDR3 length: 14 amino acids. Sequenced input: PBMCs. This TCR came from a man aged 25-45 years in good health and CMV-seropositive. The chain carries TRBV19 and TRBJ1-2; 10 nucleotides match TRBD1. The CDR3 spells CASRRTGGDYGYTF. CDR3 bases: TGTGCCAGTAGACGGACAGGGGGGGACTATGGCTACACCTTC.